One and the same sample provided the 20 T cell receptor beta chains below, sequenced in a study of blood T cells in healthy people across ages. A second roughly 7 to 12 cycle PCR used barcoded and J-beta primers. One entry per CDR3 protein results from TCRdb running MiXCR on the 5' RACE reads. The sample includes around 1,500,000 distinct CDR3 sequences, over 25% of them seen just once. Input material: blood. The receptors shown here come from a woman in her twenties or thirties in good health.

This clonotype was seen just once. The chain links TRBV4-3 to TRBJ2-3, with 9 bases matching TRBD2. Trimming took 0 bases from V and 4 from J; bases not matched to a gene: 14. Germline V lookup: CDR1 LGHNA, CDR2 YSLEER. The CDR3 length is 19 residues. The CDR3 here is CASSQELAGGSSFPDTQYF. CDR3 DNA sequence: TGCGCCAGCAGCCAAGAGCTGGCGGGAGGGTCGAGTTTTCCAGATACGCAGTATTTT.

Only a few counts were recorded for this clonotype. This sequence joins TRBV20-1 and TRBJ2-3; D not certain. V gave up 7 bases and J gave up 5 bases, with 10 bases separating them. CDR1 and CDR2 (germline): DFQATT, SNEGSKA (reference sequence). CDR3 length: 11 residues. CDR3 nucleotides: TGCAGTGGGGCCCCGGGAGATACGCAGTATTTT. The encoded protein is CSGAPGDTQYF.

The chain recombines TRBV20-1 with TRBJ2-5; 8 nucleotides agree with TRBD2. Germline loops: CDR1 DFQATT, CDR2 SNEGSKA (reference sequence). V trimming: 6 bases; J trimming: 11 bases; junction bases outside the gene matches: 23. The CDR3 runs 16 residues. CDR3 in DNA: TGCAGTGCCTCCAGCCCCCTACCGGGAGGGTACAATGAGCAGTACTTC. This translates into CSASSPLPGGYNEQYF.

The J gene is TRBJ2-5, the V gene TRBV14; TRBD2 is a possible D gene (5 bases). Germline CDR1 is SGHDN and CDR2 is FVKESK. The germline V and J ends were trimmed by 5 bases and 1 base, with 11 bases remaining between them. The CDR3 extends over 14 amino acids. The CDR3 here is CASSNGLFQETQYF. DNA of the CDR3: TGTGCCAGCAGCAACGGACTGTTCCAAGAGACCCAGTACTTC.

This clonotype was counted only a few times. The chain couples TRBV5-5 to TRBJ2-1; maybe TRBD2 (6 bases). Trimming pared 3 bases from V and 0 bases from J, leaving 16 bases between. The CDR3 loop spans 17 amino acids. Germline V CDR1 and CDR2: SGHKS, YYEKEE (reference sequence). The CDR3 DNA follows: TGTGCCAGCAGCTCGTCTGTAGCGGATAGCTCCTACAATGAGCAGTTCTTC. Amino acids: CASSSSVADSSYNEQFF.

With respect to this clonotype: One junction end does not reproduce the germline sequence, and a read error may be involved. The V call is TRBV12-3 or TRBV12-4, the J call TRBJ2-1, with 12 positions matching TRBD2. The CDR3 runs to 16 residues. CDR3 amino acids: CASSKTSGGSYNEQFF. The CDR3 DNA sequence: TGCGCCAGCTCAAAGACTAGCGGGGGTTCATACAATGAGCAGTTCTTC.

This clonotype was detected ten times or more. The chain employs TRBV20-1 and TRBJ2-7; D gene ambiguous. Germline V gives CDR1 DFQATT, CDR2 SNEGSKA (reference sequence). V was trimmed by 2 bases and J by 4 bases, leaving 15 bases between them. The CDR3 covers 14 residues. The CDR3, as DNA: TGCAGTGCTAGATCCTGGGCGACCATTTACGAGCAGTACTTC. Translated, it gives CSARSWATIYEQYF.

The chain employs TRBV20-1 and TRBJ2-3; no clear D gene. The CDR3 is 13 residues long. Germline V CDR1 and CDR2: DFQATT, SNEGSKA (reference sequence). The V end was cut by 3 bases, the J end by 2 bases, with 9 bases between. CDR3 bases: TGCAGTGCTAGCGAACGGATCACAGATACGCAGTATTTT. It specifies CSASERITDTQYF.

This clonotype turned up a few times. The gene calls are TRBV2 and TRBJ1-2; 7 nucleotides align to TRBD1. Losses at the gene ends were 7 bases for V and 7 bases for J; bases not matched to a gene: 9. The germline V gene has CDR1 SNHLY and CDR2 FYNNEI. The CDR3 runs to 13 residues. CDR3 sequence reads: CASKAGTVSGYTF. The DNA for the CDR3 is TGTGCCAGCAAGGCTGGGACAGTCTCTGGCTACACCTTC.

Only one count was recorded for this clonotype. This could be a read error, since a much larger clone is one nucleotide away. The CDR3 region is CAERDSYEQFF. In DNA, the CDR3 is TGTGCCGAGCGGGACTCCTACGAGCAGTTCTTC. V gene TRBV7-2 combines with J gene TRBJ2-7, with 7 nucleotides matching TRBD2. TRBJ2-1 matches the DNA end more closely, so the J call is doubtful. This CDR3 has 11 residues. CDR1 is SGHTA and CDR2 is FQGNSA in the germline V gene.

This clonotype appeared a few times. It may be a read error: a sequence one base away is much more abundant. The V and J genes are TRBV3-1 and TRBJ2-5; 12 bases are a match to TRBD2. The V gene's germline CDR1 is LGHDT and CDR2 YNNKEL (reference sequence). The length of the CDR3 is 18 residues. J lost 4 bases, V lost 0 bases, and 9 bases had no gene match. The CDR3 spells CASSQDKGLAGSRETQYF. CDR3 coding DNA: TGTGCCAGCAGCCAAGACAAAGGACTAGCGGGAAGCCGAGAGACCCAGTACTTC.

This clonotype has a handful of counts. The chain couples TRBV29-1 to TRBJ2-7, with unresolved D. The V gene's germline CDR1 is SQVTM and CDR2 ANQGSEA. The CDR3 spans 15 residues. Trimming took off 1 base at V and 0 bases at J, with 13 bases between the two ends. The CDR3 sequence is CSVEAPARASYEQYF. CDR3 bases: TGCAGCGTTGAAGCCCCGGCCAGAGCCTCCTACGAGCAGTACTTC.

This rearrangement joins TRBV4-1 to TRBJ2-6; TRBD1 matches at 8 bases. V shed 6 bases, J shed 0 bases, and the junction held 4 bases outside the gene matches. CDR1 and CDR2 from the germline V gene are MGHRA and YSYEKL. The CDR3 is 16 residues long. CDR3 residues: CASRLTGGSGANVLTF. CDR3 DNA sequence: TGCGCCAGCAGACTAACAGGGGGCTCTGGGGCCAACGTCCTGACTTTC.

The chain couples TRBV2 to TRBJ1-5, with D tentatively TRBD1 (5 bases). This CDR3 comprises 15 residues. Trimming pared 4 bases from V and 3 bases from J, leaving 13 bases between. Germline CDR1 is SNHLY and CDR2 is FYNNEI. Here the CDR3 DNA reads TGTGCCAGCAGTGCAAGGGGCAGGGTCAATCAGCCCCAGCATTTT. This gives the protein CASSARGRVNQPQHF.

On this clonotype: A much larger clone differs by one base, so this may be a read error. The gene calls are TRBV10-3 and TRBJ2-5, with D maybe TRBD1 (6 bases). Germline CDR1 reads ENHRY; CDR2 reads SYGVKD. The CDR3 has 13 amino acids. With 4 bases removed from V and 13 bases from J, the gap between germline ends came to 19 bases. The CDR3 DNA sequence: TGTGCCATCAGTGTGCTCAGGGGCGACGAGCGGTACTTC. Encoded protein: CAISVLRGDERYF.

As for this clonotype: Possible read error: a much larger clone is one base away. The rearrangement uses TRBV5-5 and TRBJ2-5; 9 bases match TRBD1. The V gene's germline CDR1 is SGHKS and CDR2 YYEKEE (reference sequence). There are 15 residues in the CDR3. Here the CDR3 DNA reads TGTGCCGGCAGCTACCGGGACAGGGAATTGGAGACCCAGTACTTC. As protein: CAGSYRDRELETQYF.

In this sample, this clonotype turned up a few times. The rearrangement joins TRBV10-3 to TRBJ2-7; 8 bases agree with TRBD2. The trim removed 2 bases at V and 0 bases at J, leaving 3 bases unmatched. From germline, CDR1 is ENHRY and CDR2 SYGVKD. This CDR3 contains 15 residues. The CDR3 sequence: CAISEIAGSSYEQYF. In nucleotides, the CDR3 is TGTGCCATCAGTGAGATAGCGGGGTCCTCCTACGAGCAGTACTTC.

Remarks on this clonotype: A read error may account for a junction end that differs from germline. The genes are TRBV5-1 and TRBJ1-6; 9 nucleotides line up with TRBD1. CDR3 length: 15 residues. The germline gives CDR1 SGHRS, CDR2 YFSETQ. DNA for the CDR3: TGCGCCAGCAGCTTTAAGGACAGGGGCAATTCACCCCCCCACTTT. This sequence encodes CASSFKDRGNSPPHF.

This clonotype has just a few counts. The chain couples TRBV4-1 to TRBJ1-5, with D possibly matching TRBD1 (5 bases). Looked up from germline, CDR1 is MGHRA and CDR2 is YSYEKL. The CDR3 contains 16 residues. The V and J ends lost 1 base and 3 bases respectively, with 13 bases between them. The CDR3 reads CASSQVRQGVNQPQHF. The CDR3 DNA reads as TGCGCCAGCAGCCAAGTTCGGCAGGGTGTCAATCAGCCCCAGCATTTT.

In this sample, this clonotype turned up a few times. This chain uses TRBV7-2 with TRBJ2-1, with 13 bases lining up with TRBD2. V lost 6 bases to trimming and J lost 7 bases; unmatched junction nucleotides: 6. Germline V gene sequence: CDR1 SGHTA, CDR2 FQGNSA. This CDR3 is 15 amino acids long. The CDR3 loop reads CASRTPGLAGNEQFF. In DNA, the CDR3 is TGTGCCAGCAGGACTCCGGGACTAGCGGGGAATGAGCAGTTCTTC.